This T cell receptor (beta chain) was sequenced for a study of T cell changes during pregnancy in multiple sclerosis. This clone has a single count. CDR3 size: 16 residues. V was pared by 6 bases and J by 4 bases, with 10 bases of the junction left unmatched. Germline values: CDR1 MNHEY, CDR2 SMNVEV (reference sequence). The table came from immunoSEQ multiplex PCR; TCRdb's copy has only in-frame clones and leaves some out. The table records tens of thousands of clones, just under 95% of them present only once. This specimen consisted of CD8+ T cells from peripheral blood mononuclear cells, obtained after pregnancy. V gene TRBV27 combines with J gene TRBJ2-1; 9 nucleotides agree with TRBD2. The TCR originated in a female donor with multiple sclerosis, enrolled in a pregnancy study. DNA of the CDR3: TGTGCCAGCAGCCTCACTCCTAGCGGGGCATACAATGAGCAGTTCTTC. It translates to CASSLTPSGAYNEQFF.